This T cell receptor beta chain was identified in a study of blood T cell repertoires in COVID-19. Study-wide context: Sites in the United States, Italy and Spain provided acute and convalescent COVID-19 samples. Sources were T cells, B-cell-depleted T cells, or PBMCs; the material itself was cDNA or gDNA.

As originally analysed: For nucleated cells, counts were estimated from reference gene primer amplification. Sequencing used immunoSEQ multiplex PCR; TCRdb keeps in-frame clones, though not all of them. V and J calls and clone size are those listed in that table; D and trimming were worked out from the DNA. Of around 50,000 clones in the sample, about 84% were seen once. CDR1 is MNHEY and CDR2 is SMNVEV in the germline V gene (reference sequence). This CDR3 contains 15 residues. J lost 0 bases, V lost 4 bases, and 6 bases had no gene match. The TCR originated in a man aged 35-49 years with active COVID-19. The sample comprised peripheral blood. The chain links TRBV27 to TRBJ2-7, with 7 positions matching TRBD2. The CDR3 loop reads CASSWGGSTSYEQYF. Here the CDR3 DNA reads TGTGCCAGCAGTTGGGGCGGGAGTACCTCCTACGAGCAGTACTTC.